Listed below are T cell receptor beta chains from one sample, sequenced in a study of vaccination effects on CD4 cells after COVID-19. For these TCRs, the target antigens are not known. TCRdb keeps only in-frame clones here, not all; method: immunoSEQ multiplex PCR. Of about 61,000 clones in the sample, more than 70% are singletons; the top ten hold 1% to 1.5%. Sequences were derived from CD4+ T cells from PBMCs cultured with HCoV-229E spike peptides, sampled after COVID-19 vaccination. These receptors all stem from a human donor who received a COVID-19 vaccine. Both conserved end residues are part of each CDR3. D genes are given only for firm matches. Expanded clones are given a class, and other clones once, few, many or no size at all.

clone_size: few; j_call: TRBJ1-5; d_call: TRBD1; v_call: TRBV6-5; cdr3_nt: TGTGCCGGCCCCGGGACAGGGCGACTTTGGCCCCAGCATTTT; cdr3_aa: CAGPGTGRLWPQHF
clone_size: -; j_call: TRBJ2-1; d_call: TRBD2; v_call: TRBV24-1; cdr3_nt: TGTGCCACCAGTGACCGACTAGCGGGGGTCTACAATGAGCAGTTCTTC; cdr3_aa: CATSDRLAGVYNEQFF
clone_size: -; j_call: TRBJ1-1; d_call: TRBD1; v_call: TRBV7-2; cdr3_nt: TGTGCCAGCAGCTTCCAGTCCGTACAGGGGATGAACACTGAAGCTTTCTTT; cdr3_aa: CASSFQSVQGMNTEAFF
clone_size: -; j_call: TRBJ1-2; d_call: -; v_call: TRBV6-5; cdr3_nt: TGTGCCAGCAGTTACCGGGTCCCAGCTAACTATGGCTACACCTTC; cdr3_aa: CASSYRVPANYGYTF
clone_size: -; j_call: TRBJ2-5; d_call: -; v_call: TRBV5-1; cdr3_nt: TGCGCCAGCAGCTTACCCCTTTTGGAGGGGCCGTACTTC; cdr3_aa: CASSLPLLEGPYF
clone_size: -; j_call: TRBJ1-1; d_call: -; v_call: TRBV18; cdr3_nt: TGTGCCAGCTCACCCCCATTTGGGGGGATGAACACTGAAGCTTTCTTT; cdr3_aa: CASSPPFGGMNTEAFF
clone_size: once; j_call: TRBJ1-5; d_call: -; v_call: TRBV10-3; cdr3_nt: TGTGCCATCAGCGGACAGAATAGCAATCAGCCCCAGCATTTT; cdr3_aa: CAISGQNSNQPQHF
clone_size: -; j_call: TRBJ2-3; d_call: -; v_call: TRBV6-5; cdr3_nt: TGTGCCAGCAGGACCGTAGGGGCAGATACGCAGTATTTT; cdr3_aa: CASRTVGADTQYF
clone_size: few; j_call: TRBJ2-1; d_call: TRBD2; v_call: TRBV7-3; cdr3_nt: TGTGCCAGCAGCTTTGGGCGGTTGGGGGAGGGGCTCTCCTACAATGAGCAGTTCTTC; cdr3_aa: CASSFGRLGEGLSYNEQFF
clone_size: -; j_call: TRBJ1-1; d_call: -; v_call: TRBV6-1; cdr3_nt: TGTGCCAGCAGTGAACAGGGTCTCACTGAAGCTTTCTTT; cdr3_aa: CASSEQGLTEAFF
clone_size: -; j_call: TRBJ2-1; d_call: -; v_call: TRBV6-2/TRBV6-3; cdr3_nt: TGTGCCAGCAGTTACTTTCGTTTAAGGGAGCTTTCCTCCTACAATGAGCAGTTCTTC; cdr3_aa: CASSYFRLRELSSYNEQFF
clone_size: -; j_call: TRBJ1-1; d_call: -; v_call: TRBV5-1; cdr3_nt: TGCGCCAGCAGCCCACAGGGCCTGAACACTGAAGCTTTCTTT; cdr3_aa: CASSPQGLNTEAFF
clone_size: -; j_call: TRBJ1-2; d_call: TRBD1; v_call: TRBV24-1; cdr3_nt: TGTGCCACCAGTGATGCAGCAGGGGGTCCCCAAAACTATGGCTACACCTTC; cdr3_aa: CATSDAAGGPQNYGYTF
clone_size: -; j_call: TRBJ1-3; d_call: -; v_call: TRBV9; cdr3_nt: TGTGCCAGCAGCGTAGAGACGGCCAGCTCTGGAAACACCATATATTTT; cdr3_aa: CASSVETASSGNTIYF
clone_size: few; j_call: TRBJ1-5; d_call: TRBD1; v_call: TRBV10-3; cdr3_nt: TGTGCCATAGACAACAACCCCCCGGACAGGGAGAGCAATCAGCCCCAGCATTTT; cdr3_aa: CAIDNNPPDRESNQPQHF
clone_size: -; j_call: TRBJ2-1; d_call: TRBD1; v_call: TRBV27; cdr3_nt: TGTGCCAGCAGGCGGGACAGGGAGGCCAATGAGCAGTTCTTC; cdr3_aa: CASRRDREANEQFF
clone_size: -; j_call: TRBJ1-1; d_call: -; v_call: TRBV7-2; cdr3_nt: TGTGCCAGCAGCTTAGCACCCACACAGGGCACCATTAAAGCTTTCTTT; cdr3_aa: CASSLAPTQGTIKAFF